This TCR beta chain was recovered during a study of cytomegalovirus exposure and HLA in healthy donors. Both 60 Vbeta primers and 13 Jbeta primers went into the PCR. The method was immunoSEQ multiplex PCR; TCRdb's version includes in-frame clones alone and lacks a portion of them. The sample shows around 110,000 clones, roughly 70% of them seen only once. The CDR3 spans 17 residues. The V and J ends lost 6 bases and 1 base, in that order; junction bases with no gene match: 11. CDR1 and CDR2 (germline): LNHDA, SQIVND (reference sequence). Comment on this clone: Its matching antigen is unknown.

Study findings and constraints: Solely CMV serostatus was available to characterize immune exposure.

Specimen: PBMCs. This TCR was sampled from a young woman in good health and CMV-seronegative. The V and J genes are TRBV19 and TRBJ1-1; 10 bases line up with TRBD1. CDR3 sequence reads: CASSLGQGKKGNTEAFF. The CDR3 coding sequence is TGTGCCAGTAGCCTGGGACAGGGGAAAAAAGGGAACACTGAAGCTTTCTTT.